The 18 T cell receptor beta chains in this list originate from one sample, sequenced in a study of T cells after yellow fever vaccination. TCRdb re-analysed the 5' RACE reads in MiXCR, keeping a single row per CDR3 protein. The sample lists 45,000 to 60,000 distinct CDR3 sequences, 6% to 8.5% occurring once. The sample here was CD8+ T cells not binding an NS4B(214-222) dextramer, sorted from PBMCs, taken more than 40 days after the first yellow fever vaccination. The receptors derive from a man aged 18-30 years who received the YFV17D yellow fever vaccine.

This rearrangement joins TRBV25-1 to TRBJ2-2; 10 bases line up with TRBD2. The V gene's germline CDR1 is MGHDK and CDR2 SYGVNS. The CDR3 contains 16 residues. V was clipped by 4 bases and J by 2 bases; unmatched bases: 4. CDR3 residues: CASSALAGVNTGELFF. The CDR3 nucleotides read TGTGCCAGCAGTGCCCTAGCGGGGGTAAACACCGGGGAGCTGTTTTTT.

This clonotype has ten or more counts. The genes are TRBV4-3 and TRBJ2-2; 9 bases line up with TRBD1. With V trimmed by 0 bases and J by 3 bases, 5 bases remained unmatched. Looked up from germline, CDR1 is LGHNA and CDR2 is YSLEER. The length of the CDR3 is 17 residues. The CDR3, as DNA: TGCGCCAGCAGCCAAGAGGAACGGACAGGGGACACCGGGGAGCTGTTTTTT. Its protein product is CASSQEERTGDTGELFF.

The sample holds many counts of this clonotype. The chain joins TRBV16 to TRBJ1-5, with D possibly matching TRBD1 (6 bases). Germline V gene data show CDR1 as KGHSY and CDR2 as FQNENV. V was cut by 4 bases and J by 3 bases, with 13 bases left in between. The CDR3 consists of 15 residues. CDR3 residues: CASSLNQGHNQPQHF. In nucleotides, the CDR3 is TGTGCCAGCAGCCTAAACCAGGGACACAATCAGCCCCAGCATTTT.

This clonotype was found many times. V usage is TRBV5-6 and J usage is TRBJ2-1; D possibly corresponds to TRBD1 (5 bases). This CDR3 has 14 amino acids. Germline V gene data show CDR1 as SGHDT and CDR2 as YYEEEE. Trimming took 1 base from V and 2 from J, leaving 7 bases between them. CDR3 DNA sequence: TGTGCCAGCAGCTTGTTAGGGGCCTACAATGAGCAGTTCTTC. Translation gives CASSLLGAYNEQFF.

Many counts were recorded for this clonotype. The chain links TRBV6-2 or TRBV6-3 to TRBJ1-2; 8 positions agree with TRBD1. With V trimmed by 0 bases and J by 4 bases, 10 bases remained unmatched. This CDR3 spans 17 amino acids. Germline V lookup: CDR1 MNHEY, CDR2 SVGEGT. CDR3 amino acids: CASSYSTRGQDTYGYTF. DNA of the CDR3: TGTGCCAGCAGTTACTCGACCCGGGGACAGGATACCTATGGCTACACCTTC.

V and J are TRBV6-5 and TRBJ1-1; weak D call: TRBD1 (5 bases). V was shortened by 2 bases and J by 5 bases, with 12 bases between the two germline ends. This CDR3 contains 14 residues. Germline CDR1 and CDR2: MNHEY and SVGAGI. Here the CDR3 DNA reads TGTGCCAGCAGTTACACGGGGGGGGGGACTGAAGCTTTCTTT. Amino acids: CASSYTGGGTEAFF.

This clonotype has more than one count but fewer than ten. Here the CDR3 DNA reads TGCAGTGCCAGGGGGACAGAATTCCCTGGCTATGGCTACACCTTC. It encodes CSARGTEFPGYGYTF. The chain is built from TRBV20-1 and TRBJ1-2, with 7 bases aligning to TRBD1. This CDR3 comprises 15 residues. Germline lookup yields CDR1 DFQATT and CDR2 SNEGSKA (reference sequence). Trimming cost V 6 bases and J 4 bases; bases outside gene matches: 14.

This clonotype was detected ten times or more. The genes are TRBV6-5 and TRBJ1-5, with D unresolved. This CDR3 contains 15 residues. Per germline, CDR1 MNHEY and CDR2 SVGAGI. The V end lost 2 bases, the J end lost 0 bases, and 8 bases lay between the germline ends. Written as DNA, the CDR3 is TGTGCCAGCAGTTACCCCGGGCGTAGCAATCAGCCCCAGCATTTT. It translates to CASSYPGRSNQPQHF.

This clonotype came up many times. The gene calls are TRBV30 and TRBJ2-1; D unresolved. Trimming stripped 0 bases from V and 7 bases from J, with 7 bases between. Germline V lookup: CDR1 GTSNPN, CDR2 SVGIG (reference sequence). The CDR3 is 12 residues long. The CDR3 loop reads CAWSVLENEQFF. DNA for the CDR3: TGTGCCTGGAGTGTGCTGGAGAATGAGCAGTTCTTC.

In this sample, this clonotype turned up a few times. This rearrangement joins TRBV13 to TRBJ1-5; TRBD1 aligns across 8 bases. Trimming cost V 2 bases and J 9 bases; bases outside gene matches: 3. CDR1 is PRHDT and CDR2 is FYEKMQ in the germline V gene (reference sequence). This CDR3 has 13 residues. For the CDR3, the DNA is TGTGCCAGCAGCTTATTCAGGGGGCGGCCCCAGCATTTT. Translated: CASSLFRGRPQHF.

The chain has TRBV12-3 or TRBV12-4 and TRBJ2-3; TRBD1 matches at 12 bases. The CDR3 runs to 15 residues. The trim removed 5 bases at V and 4 bases at J, leaving 4 bases unmatched. This CDR3 reads CASSPGTGGPDTQYF. The CDR3, as DNA: TGTGCCAGCAGTCCCGGGACAGGGGGCCCAGATACGCAGTATTTT.

This clonotype was recorded at least ten times. The chain carries TRBV7-9 and TRBJ1-1; D gene uncertain. The CDR3 consists of 14 residues. V gave up 5 bases and J gave up 5 bases, with 15 bases separating them. Looked up from germline, CDR1 is SEHNR and CDR2 is FQNEAQ (reference sequence). The DNA of the CDR3 is TGTGCCAGCAGCAGACCGGACTCATGGACTGAAGCTTTCTTT. Protein sequence: CASSRPDSWTEAFF.

This clonotype was recorded a few times. This chain joins TRBV4-1 and TRBJ1-1; D is undetermined. Germline V gene sequence: CDR1 MGHRA, CDR2 YSYEKL. Deletions cut 1 base from V and 3 bases from J, with 6 bases between. CDR3 size: 13 residues. CDR3 amino acids: CASSQAEYTEAFF. The CDR3 coding sequence is TGCGCCAGCAGCCAAGCAGAGTACACTGAAGCTTTCTTT.

The CDR3 loop is CSAREAGQLGGYTF. DNA of the CDR3: TGCAGTGCTAGAGAGGCAGGCCAACTAGGGGGCTACACCTTC. The chain recombines TRBV20-1 with TRBJ1-2; D gene uncertain. Germline V gene sequence: CDR1 DFQATT, CDR2 SNEGSKA (reference sequence). This CDR3 region has 14 residues. The V and J ends lost 0 bases and 8 bases respectively, with 16 bases between them.

The rearrangement uses TRBV6-2 or TRBV6-3 and TRBJ1-6; TRBD1 matches at 12 bases. This CDR3 is built from 16 residues. Germline-derived CDR1 and CDR2 are MNHEY and SVGEGT. J was trimmed by 10 bases and V by 4 bases; bases with no gene match: 8. The CDR3 DNA sequence: TGTGCCAGCAGTTCCTCGGGACAGGGGGCGAGGTCACCCCTCCACTTT. Its protein is CASSSSGQGARSPLHF.

V is TRBV15 and J is TRBJ2-2; D is undetermined. This CDR3 contains 16 residues. V lost 2 bases to trimming and J lost 5 bases, with 15 bases between them. Germline V gene data show CDR1 as LNHNV and CDR2 as YYDKDF (reference sequence). The CDR3 DNA reads TGTGCCACCAGCAGAACCCGGGTCCAAGGGACCGGGGAGCTGTTTTTT. Its translation is CATSRTRVQGTGELFF.

This clonotype has just a few counts. The V gene is TRBV29-1, the J gene TRBJ1-2; D call uncertain. Trimming left V 3 bases short and J 8 bases short, with 10 bases between. Germline V CDR1 and CDR2: SQVTM, ANQGSEA. The CDR3 runs to 11 residues. The CDR3 nucleotides read TGCAGCGTTGAGCTAGGGCCCGGCTACACCTTC. This translates into CSVELGPGYTF.

This clonotype was observed at least ten times. J is TRBJ2-4 and V is TRBV6-1, with D perhaps TRBD2 (6 bases). The ends were cut back, 6 bases at V and 5 bases at J, with 14 bases in the middle. The CDR3 is 14 residues long. CDR1 is MNHNS, CDR2 SASEGT, per germline. The CDR3 coding sequence is TGTGCCAGCAGCCCCTACGGGGAGGAAAACATTCAGTACTTC. It codes for CASSPYGEENIQYF.